This TCR beta chain was found in a study of early T cells in non-severe SARS-CoV-2 infection. Turning to the study itself: Investigators sequenced bulk RNA drawn from unsorted whole blood, and chains remained unpaired.

One entry per CDR3 protein results from TCRdb running MiXCR on the 5' RACE reads. The sample lists around 61,000 distinct CDR3 sequences, around 12% seen once, with 2.9% in the top ten. This clonotype was found many times. CDR3 size: 15 residues. The V gene lost 0 bases and the J gene lost 6 bases, with 15 bases spanning the gap. Germline V gives CDR1 LGHDT, CDR2 YNNKEL (reference sequence). This receptor was obtained from an adult who was a healthcare worker with PCR-confirmed SARS-CoV-2 infection or an uninfected control (not recorded which). This rearrangement joins TRBV3-1 to TRBJ2-7; D uncertain. Sequenced sample: whole blood. The CDR3 protein is CASSQDPLTASEQYF. Here the CDR3 DNA reads TGTGCCAGCAGCCAAGATCCCCTGACCGCCAGCGAGCAGTACTTC.